The 26 T cell receptor beta chains below come from one sample, sequenced in a study of Ad26.COV2.S vaccination and SARS-CoV-2 variants. Treatment meaning: 15 to 20 received Ad26.COV2.S at low or high dose, single or two shots; about 5 received placebo; per-sample allocation not given. Collection of the samples took place on day 63 after the first injection of vaccine or placebo. The data were produced by immunoSEQ multiplex PCR, yet TCRdb's version contains in-frame clones alone and is incomplete. The sample has roughly 380,000 clones; about nine tenths are singletons. The sample consisted of peripheral blood, taken in a trial of Ad26.COV2.S vaccine versus placebo. Receptors originate from a person aged 18 to 59 who received the Ad26.COV2.S COVID-19 vaccine or a placebo.

The chain uses TRBV30 and TRBJ2-1, with 8 bases that match TRBD2. CDR1 is GTSNPN and CDR2 is SVGIG in the germline V gene (reference sequence). Trimming cost V 2 bases and J 6 bases; bases outside gene matches: 12. The CDR3 runs to 16 residues. The CDR3 here is CAWSRLRGGLGNEQFF. The CDR3 region has the DNA TGTGCCTGGAGTCGACTTCGGGGGGGGCTAGGCAATGAGCAGTTCTTC.

J is TRBJ1-1 and V is TRBV29-1, with D possibly matching TRBD1 (5 bases). Germline V gene data show CDR1 as SQVTM and CDR2 as ANQGSEA. This CDR3 spans 14 amino acids. The V end lost 1 base, the J end lost 4 bases, and 13 bases lay between the germline ends. The CDR3 nucleotides are TGCAGCGTTGAAGGGGGGGTAGTGGGCACTGAAGCTTTCTTT. Protein: CSVEGGVVGTEAFF.

The chain has TRBV7-3 and TRBJ2-1; TRBD2 matches at 10 bases. The germline CDR1 and CDR2 sequences are SGHTA and FQGTGA. This CDR3 contains 14 residues. Trimming at V came to 5 bases and at J to 6 bases, leaving 4 bases not matched to a gene. As DNA, the CDR3 is TGTGCCAGCAGCACTAGCGGGGTAGGCAATGAGCAGTTCTTC. It is translated as CASSTSGVGNEQFF.

This clone appeared once. This chain joins TRBV7-3 and TRBJ1-2, with TRBD1 as a possible D gene (6 bases). V gave up 3 bases and J gave up 2 bases, with 10 bases separating them. This CDR3 is 14 amino acids long. Germline V gives CDR1 SGHTA, CDR2 FQGTGA. DNA for the CDR3: TGTGCCAGCAGCTTGGACAGTGCAAACTATGGCTACACCTTC. Translating gives CASSLDSANYGYTF.

The rearrangement joins TRBV27 to TRBJ2-2; TRBD1 matches at 7 bases. The CDR3 sequence is 18 residues long. V gave up 1 base and J gave up 4 bases; unmatched junction bases: 12. Germline loops: CDR1 MNHEY, CDR2 SMNVEV (reference sequence). The CDR3, as DNA: TGTGCCAGCAGTTTATTAATGACAGGGCCACAGGGCACCGGGGAGCTGTTTTTT. Amino acids: CASSLLMTGPQGTGELFF.

The rearrangement joins TRBV12-3 or TRBV12-4 to TRBJ1-1, with D unresolved. The CDR3 consists of 12 residues. The ends were cut back, 6 bases at V and 5 bases at J, with 10 bases in the middle. CDR3 in DNA: TGTGCCAGCAGAACAGTAGGGACTGAAGCTTTCTTT. The encoded protein is CASRTVGTEAFF.

The chain has TRBV6-6 and TRBJ1-2, with 9 positions matching TRBD1. The CDR3 spans 17 residues. V shed 5 bases, J shed 3 bases, and the junction held 13 bases outside the gene matches. Germline V gene lookup returns CDR1 MNHNY and CDR2 SVGAGI (reference sequence). The CDR3 loop is CASSLGQGMAGYYGYTF. The CDR3 DNA is TGTGCCAGCAGTCTTGGACAGGGGATGGCGGGCTACTATGGCTACACCTTC.

DNA of the CDR3: TGTGCCAGCAGCTTAGGGACAGCGAACTATGGCTACACCTTC. It yields the protein CASSLGTANYGYTF. The rearrangement links TRBV11-2 to TRBJ1-2; tentative D call: TRBD1 (6 bases). The germline CDR1 and CDR2 sequences are SGHAT and FQNNGV. Trimming pared 1 base from V and 2 bases from J, leaving 8 bases between. This CDR3 contains 14 residues.

The rearrangement uses TRBV13 and TRBJ1-1; no definite D call. Germline V gene lookup returns CDR1 PRHDT and CDR2 FYEKMQ (reference sequence). Deletions cut 6 bases from V and 1 base from J, with 12 bases between. The CDR3 spans 14 residues. The CDR3 nucleotides read TGTGCCAGCAGTGTTGGTGGGAGGAACACTGAAGCTTTCTTT. Translation gives CASSVGGRNTEAFF. The full variable domain, completed using reference TRBV13 and TRBJ1-1, is AAGVIQSPRHLIKEKRETATLKCYPIPRHDTVYWYQQGPGQDPQFLISFYEKMQSDKGSIPDRFSAQQFSDYHSELNMSSLELGDSALYFCASSVGGRNTEAFFGQGTRLTVV.

The chain has TRBV3-1 (or the pseudogene TRBV3-2) and TRBJ1-1, with D unclear. CDR1 and CDR2 (germline): LGHDT, YNNKEL (reference sequence). V was cut by 0 bases and J by 3 bases, with 8 bases left in between. The CDR3 runs 14 residues. The CDR3 DNA reads TGTGCCAGCAGCCAAGAGGCGGTATACACTGAAGCTTTCTTT. The encoded protein is CASSQEAVYTEAFF.

V and J are TRBV6-1 and TRBJ2-7; possible D gene TRBD2, 5 bases. The V and J ends lost 2 bases and 2 bases respectively, with 10 bases between them. Germline lookup yields CDR1 MNHNS and CDR2 SASEGT. The CDR3 is 14 residues long. The CDR3 region has the DNA TGTGCCAGCAGTGAATGGGGTAGCGCCTACGAGCAGTACTTC. Protein sequence: CASSEWGSAYEQYF.

This rearrangement joins TRBV7-2 to TRBJ1-5, with 8 bases identical to TRBD1. Trimming took 3 bases from V and 3 from J; bases not matched to a gene: 7. The germline gives CDR1 SGHTA, CDR2 FQGNSA. CDR3 size: 16 residues. DNA for the CDR3: TGTGCCAGCAGCTTGGTTGGACAGGGCCTCAATCAGCCCCAGCATTTT. Translating it yields CASSLVGQGLNQPQHF.

Turning to this clone: A much larger clone lies a single base off, so this may be a read error. This sequence joins TRBV7-9 and TRBJ1-1; D not resolved. V lost 5 bases to trimming and J lost 1 base, with 2 bases between them. The CDR3 has 11 amino acids. CDR1 is SEHNR, CDR2 FQNEAQ, per germline (reference sequence). The CDR3 bases are TGTGCCAGCAGCCAGAACACTGAAGCTTTCTTT. It is translated as CASSQNTEAFF.

The chain employs TRBV30 and TRBJ1-2; a possible D gene is TRBD1 (5 bases). Looked up from germline, CDR1 is GTSNPN and CDR2 is SVGIG (reference sequence). The length of the CDR3 is 13 residues. V was pared by 3 bases and J by 5 bases, with 13 bases between. CDR3 sequence reads: CAWRPGEGYGYTF. CDR3 nucleotide sequence: TGTGCCTGGAGGCCGGGGGAAGGATATGGCTACACCTTC. Combining the CDR3 with reference TRBV30 and TRBJ1-2 gives the whole variable domain SQTIHQWPATLVQPVGSPLSLECTVEGTSNPNLYWYRQAAGRGLQLLFYSVGIGQISSEVPQNLSASRPQDRQFILSSKKLLLSDSGFYLCAWRPGEGYGYTFGSGTRLTVV.

The chain is built from TRBV30 and TRBJ1-2, with D perhaps TRBD1 (5 bases). Trimming removed 5 bases from V and 4 bases from J, with 32 bases in between. Germline V lookup: CDR1 GTSNPN, CDR2 SVGIG (reference sequence). The CDR3 sequence is 19 residues long. The CDR3, as DNA: TGTGCCTGGGAGGGCCTGGAGTTAGGGAATCATCAGGGTACCTATGGCTACACCTTC. Its translation: CAWEGLELGNHQGTYGYTF.

The V and J genes are TRBV5-6 and TRBJ2-1; D may be TRBD1 (5 bases). Germline V gene data show CDR1 as SGHDT and CDR2 as YYEEEE. V gave up 4 bases and J gave up 8 bases, with 10 bases separating them. The CDR3 has 12 residues. CDR3 sequence reads: CASSPQGYEQFF. The CDR3 DNA sequence: TGTGCCAGCAGCCCGCAGGGCTATGAGCAGTTCTTC.

V gene TRBV2 combines with J gene TRBJ2-2, with D tentatively TRBD2 (7 bases). V was shortened by 8 bases and J by 4 bases, with 17 bases between the two germline ends. This CDR3 is 15 amino acids long. Germline V gene data show CDR1 as SNHLY and CDR2 as FYNNEI. CDR3 coding DNA: TGTGCCAGCCTGTTAGGGGGGGCGGGCACCGGGGAGCTGTTTTTT. This codes for CASLLGGAGTGELFF. The whole variable domain, remainder taken from reference TRBV2 and TRBJ2-2, is EPEVTQTPSHQVTQMGQEVILRCVPISNHLYFYWYRQILGQKVEFLVSFYNNEISEKSEIFDDQFSVERPDGSNFTLKIRSTKLEDSAMYFCASLLGGAGTGELFFGEGSRLTVL.

This chain joins TRBV7-2 and TRBJ1-1; possibly TRBD1 for D (5 bases). Germline loops: CDR1 SGHTA, CDR2 FQGNSA. This CDR3 is 15 amino acids long. V gave up 5 bases and J gave up 0 bases, with 13 bases separating them. This CDR3 reads CASSHLQDLNTEAFF. The DNA of the CDR3 is TGTGCCAGCAGCCACTTACAGGACTTGAACACTGAAGCTTTCTTT.

V gene TRBV3-1 (or the pseudogene TRBV3-2) combines with J gene TRBJ1-1; D might be TRBD1 (6 bases). This CDR3 comprises 14 residues. Trimming shortened V by 2 bases and J by 0 bases, and 7 bases separated the two germline ends. CDR1 and CDR2 (germline): LGHDT, YNNKEL (reference sequence). In nucleotides, the CDR3 is TGTGCCAGCAGCCAACAGGGGATGAACACTGAAGCTTTCTTT. Translated, it gives CASSQQGMNTEAFF.

The gene calls are TRBV5-1 and TRBJ2-3, with unresolved D. Germline V gene lookup returns CDR1 SGHRS and CDR2 YFSETQ. The CDR3 is 14 residues long. V was clipped by 0 bases and J by 10 bases, with 15 bases between them. CDR3 protein: CASSLAGASLAQYF. In nucleotides, the CDR3 is TGCGCCAGCAGCTTGGCCGGTGCCTCCCTAGCGCAGTATTTT.

The rearrangement joins TRBV6-5 to TRBJ1-1, with a tentative D call TRBD1 (6 bases). Looked up from germline, CDR1 is MNHEY and CDR2 is SVGAGI. The CDR3 contains 15 residues. The V gene lost 4 bases and the J gene lost 1 base, with 13 bases spanning the gap. This CDR3 is CASSSLGASNTEAFF. CDR3 nucleotide sequence: TGTGCCAGCAGTTCCCTGGGGGCCTCGAACACTGAAGCTTTCTTT.

The chain combines TRBV9 with TRBJ1-6; D gene ambiguous. V lost 0 bases and J lost 0, with 10 bases in between. Germline V CDR1 and CDR2: SGDLS, YYNGEE. CDR3 length equals 17 residues. In DNA, the CDR3 is TGTGCCAGCAGCGTAGAGGGTTTGAGCTCCTATAATTCACCCCTCCACTTT. Translating gives CASSVEGLSSYNSPLHF.

V usage is TRBV9 and J usage is TRBJ1-2; 8 bases are shared with TRBD1. The J segment lost 4 bases and the V segment lost 4 bases, leaving 6 bases of the junction unmatched. The CDR3 is made up of 14 amino acids. Per germline, CDR1 SGDLS and CDR2 YYNGEE. In DNA form, the CDR3 reads TGTGCCAGCAGCCCCCAGGGGGCTGGCTATGGCTACACCTTC. It encodes CASSPQGAGYGYTF.

CDR3 sequence: CASSLGGQGARQPQHF. The CDR3 DNA is TGTGCCAGCAGCTTGGGGGGACAGGGGGCGCGCCAGCCCCAGCATTTT. V usage is TRBV5-6 and J usage is TRBJ1-5, with 12 bases that match TRBD1. This CDR3 has 16 residues. Germline CDR1 and CDR2: SGHDT and YYEEEE. The V segment lost 0 bases and the J segment 7 bases; nucleotides outside the gene matches: 5. Full variable domain (missing parts from reference TRBV5-6 and TRBJ1-5): DAGVTQSPTHLIKTRGQQVTLRCSPKSGHDTVSWYQQALGQGPQFIFQYYEEEERQRGNFPDRFSGHQFPNYSSELNVNALLLGDSALYLCASSLGGQGARQPQHFGDGTRLSIL.

This chain connects TRBV10-3 to TRBJ1-2; maybe TRBD1 (5 bases). Germline V CDR1 and CDR2: ENHRY, SYGVKD. There are 14 residues in the CDR3. V was pared by 8 bases and J by 0 bases, with 13 bases between. DNA for the CDR3: TGTGCCATCGGACGGGACGGAGCTAACTATGGCTACACCTTC. Its translation is CAIGRDGANYGYTF.

The V and J genes are TRBV4-3 and TRBJ2-4; D unresolved. Trimming removed 0 bases at V and 0 bases at J, with 3 bases between. From germline, CDR1 is LGHNA and CDR2 YSLEER. This CDR3 has 14 amino acids. The CDR3 coding sequence is TGCGCCAGCAGCCAAGATTTAGCCAAAAACATTCAGTACTTC. Its protein is CASSQDLAKNIQYF.